The 9 T cell receptor beta chains presented below share a single source sample, sequenced in a study of blood T cell repertoires in COVID-19. Repertoires were generated with immunoSEQ multiplex PCR, while TCRdb's copy carries only in-frame clones and drops some. The sample records fewer than 350,000 clones, about 91% being singletons. Material: peripheral blood. Every receptor here comes from a man aged 25 to 45 with COVID-19, enrolled during active disease.

The V and J genes are TRBV28 and TRBJ1-2, with D unresolved. With 6 bases removed from V and 5 bases from J, the gap between germline ends came to 16 bases. Germline lookup yields CDR1 MDHEN and CDR2 SYDVKM. The CDR3 contains 14 residues. The CDR3 is CASSPEGVGYGYTF. For the CDR3, the DNA is TGTGCCAGCAGCCCGGAGGGCGTGGGGTATGGCTACACCTTC.

This clone was observed once. The V and J genes are TRBV5-4 and TRBJ2-7, with D possibly being TRBD1 (5 bases). CDR3 length equals 14 residues. V lost 2 bases and J 4 bases, leaving 13 bases between the germline ends. Germline V CDR1 and CDR2: SGHNT, YYREEE (reference sequence). CDR3: CASSFLDTKYEQYF. CDR3 nucleotide sequence: TGTGCCAGCAGCTTCCTGGACACCAAATACGAGCAGTACTTC.

This clone is a singleton in its sample. The chain employs TRBV30 and TRBJ2-5; D remains ambiguous. CDR3 length equals 14 residues. Trimming pared 0 bases from V and 1 base from J, leaving 9 bases between. Germline V CDR1 and CDR2: GTSNPN, SVGIG (reference sequence). CDR3 residues: CAWSVGGSQETQYF. DNA for the CDR3: TGTGCCTGGAGTGTAGGCGGCAGCCAAGAGACCCAGTACTTC.

The chain employs TRBV10-3 and TRBJ1-3, with D perhaps matching TRBD1 (5 bases). CDR3 length equals 15 residues. V lost 10 bases, J lost 0 bases, and 16 bases lay in between. Germline CDR1 reads ENHRY; CDR2 reads SYGVKD. The CDR3 DNA reads TGTGCCACCGACCCCGACAGATCCTCTGGAAACACCATATATTTT. Amino acids: CATDPDRSSGNTIYF.

The V and J genes are TRBV5-5 and TRBJ2-7, with 13 nucleotides matching TRBD2. The germline V gene encodes CDR1 SGHKS and CDR2 YYEKEE (reference sequence). The CDR3 totals 16 residues. The ends lost 4 bases at V and 4 bases at J; junction bases unmatched: 8. The CDR3 loop is CASSEGLAGDLYEQYF. The CDR3 bases are TGTGCCAGCAGCGAAGGACTAGCGGGAGATCTTTACGAGCAGTACTTC.

The DNA of the CDR3 is TGTGCCAGCACTCTGGACGCGGGAGCCTACGAGCAGTACTTC. Translation gives CASTLDAGAYEQYF. The V call is TRBV27, the J call TRBJ2-7, with TRBD2 matching over 7 bases. The CDR3 is made up of 14 amino acids. Germline V gene data show CDR1 as MNHEY and CDR2 as SMNVEV (reference sequence). The junction had 8 bases not matched to a gene; V was cut back by 7 bases and J by 2 bases.

The gene calls are TRBV11-2 and TRBJ2-2; possible D gene TRBD2, 6 bases. The germline V gene has CDR1 SGHAT and CDR2 FQNNGV. The CDR3 spans 16 residues. V was cut by 4 bases and J by 8 bases, with 20 bases left in between. CDR3 in amino acids: CASSSTRWEYAGELFF. The CDR3 DNA reads as TGTGCCAGCAGCTCGACTAGGTGGGAATATGCTGGGGAGCTGTTTTTT.

V usage is TRBV6-1 and J usage is TRBJ1-1, with a possible D match to TRBD1 (6 bases). V was cut by 2 bases and J by 0 bases, with 19 bases left in between. This CDR3 region has 18 residues. CDR1 is MNHNS and CDR2 is SASEGT in the germline V gene. Here the CDR3 reads CASSEWGGAQLMNTEAFF. CDR3 bases: TGTGCCAGCAGTGAATGGGGGGGGGCGCAGCTTATGAACACTGAAGCTTTCTTT.

This clone turned up a few times. V is TRBV27 and J is TRBJ2-1; D possibly corresponds to TRBD2 (5 bases). Germline V gene data show CDR1 as MNHEY and CDR2 as SMNVEV (reference sequence). This CDR3 region has 13 residues. V was pared by 3 bases and J by 6 bases, with 9 bases between. CDR3 nucleotide sequence: TGTGCCAGCAGTTTGTGGGAGCGCAATGAGCAGTTCTTC. This translates into CASSLWERNEQFF.